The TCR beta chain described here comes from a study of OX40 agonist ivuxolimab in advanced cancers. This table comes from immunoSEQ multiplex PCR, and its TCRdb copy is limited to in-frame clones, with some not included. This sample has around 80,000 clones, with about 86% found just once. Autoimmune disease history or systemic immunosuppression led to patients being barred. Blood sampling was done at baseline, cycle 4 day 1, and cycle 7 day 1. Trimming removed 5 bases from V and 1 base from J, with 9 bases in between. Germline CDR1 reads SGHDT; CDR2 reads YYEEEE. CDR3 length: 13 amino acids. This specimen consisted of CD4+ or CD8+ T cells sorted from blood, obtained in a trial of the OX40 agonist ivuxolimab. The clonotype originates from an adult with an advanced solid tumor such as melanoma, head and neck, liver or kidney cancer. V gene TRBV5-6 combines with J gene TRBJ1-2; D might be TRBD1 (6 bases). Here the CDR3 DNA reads TGTGCCAGCAGGGACAGTGTTAACTATGGCTACACCTTC. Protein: CASRDSVNYGYTF.